The 23 T cell receptor beta chains below all came from one sample that was sequenced in a study of prognosis after radiotherapy for stage I lung cancer. The TCR beta CDR3 region was amplified from genomic DNA, with two rounds of multiplex PCR being used for the amplification. TRBV and TRBJ genes each had their own specific primers in first-round PCR. TCRdb redid the calling of the multiplex PCR reads with MiXCR, one entry per CDR3 protein. The sample lists roughly 30,000 distinct CDR3 sequences, around 38% seen once, with less than 35% in the top ten. Sequences were derived from PBMCs, sampled before or after stereotactic body radiation therapy (not recorded which). The receptors shown here come from a donor over 45 with non-small cell lung cancer.

This clonotype was found once. The J gene is TRBJ2-5, the V gene TRBV15; 7 bases agree with TRBD1. The length of the CDR3 is 15 residues. Germline-derived CDR1 and CDR2 are LNHNV and YYDKDF (reference sequence). J lost 5 bases, V lost 1 base, and 7 bases had no gene match. DNA for the CDR3: TGTGCCACCAGCAGAGGACAGGGTTCGGTGGAGACCCAGTACTTC. Its translation is CATSRGQGSVETQYF. Looking up the rest from reference TRBV15 and TRBJ2-5 gives the full variable domain: DAMVIQNPRYQVTQFGKPVTLSCSQTLNHNVMYWYQQKSSQAPKLLFHYYDKDFNNEADTPDNFQSRRPNTSFCFLDIRSPGLGDTAMYLCATSRGQGSVETQYFGPGTRLLVL.

The J gene is TRBJ1-1, the V gene TRBV19, with no clear D. Trimming left V 3 bases short and J 2 bases short, with 10 bases between. CDR3 size: 14 residues. The germline CDR1 and CDR2 sequences are LNHDA and SQIVND (reference sequence). The chain's CDR3 is CASSMREGNTEAFF. In nucleotides, the CDR3 is TGTGCCAGTAGTATGAGGGAAGGCAACACTGAAGCTTTCTTT.

This clonotype was counted many times. The chain links TRBV7-2 to TRBJ2-7; 9 bases are a match to TRBD2. Germline loops: CDR1 SGHTA, CDR2 FQGNSA. CDR3 length: 16 residues. Germline trimming cut 4 bases from V and 3 bases from J; bases unmatched to any gene: 10. CDR3 nucleotides: TGTGCCAGCAGCTCGTCGGCGACTAGCGGAAACTACGAGCAGTACTTC. Residues: CASSSSATSGNYEQYF. Full variable domain (missing parts from reference TRBV7-2 and TRBJ2-7): GAGVSQSPSNKVTEKGKDVELRCDPISGHTALYWYRQSLGQGLEFLIYFQGNSAPDKSGLPSDRFSAERTGGSVSTLTIQRTQQEDSAVYLCASSSSATSGNYEQYFGPGTRLTVT.

This clonotype was detected many times. As DNA, the CDR3 is TGCGCCAGCAGCCAGAATGCTGGGGGTTTTCAAGAGACCCAGTACTTC. Translation: CASSQNAGGFQETQYF. The chain combines TRBV4-3 with TRBJ2-5; TRBD1 or TRBD2 may be the D gene (5 bases each). Trimming removed 3 bases from V and 2 bases from J, with 16 bases in between. This CDR3 has 16 residues. Germline lookup yields CDR1 LGHNA and CDR2 YSLEER.

Concerning this clonotype itself: This may be a read error: a much more frequent sequence differs by one nucleotide. V and J are TRBV28 and TRBJ2-7; D remains ambiguous. Germline lookup yields CDR1 MDHEN and CDR2 SYDVKM. Trimming took 5 bases from V and 6 from J, leaving 8 bases between them. The CDR3 is 11 amino acids. The CDR3 region is CASSTRTEQYF. DNA of the CDR3: TGTGCCAGCAGTACTCGGACCGAGCAGTACTTC.

A word on this clonotype: With a far larger clone one base away, a read error is the likely cause. V usage is TRBV6-5 and J usage is TRBJ2-1; tentative D call: TRBD2 (6 bases). V was shortened by 2 bases and J by 6 bases, with 20 bases between the two germline ends. The CDR3 is made up of 17 amino acids. Germline lookup yields CDR1 MNHEY and CDR2 SVGAGI. The CDR3 loop is CASSYPRTPGRSNEQFF. Written as DNA, the CDR3 is TGTGCCAGCAGTTACCCAAGAACGCCAGGGAGGTCCAATGAGCAGTTCTTC.

Comment on this clonotype: At one of its ends the junction is not consistent with the germline gene, which may arise from a read error. The chain uses TRBV6-9 and TRBJ2-1; unclear D gene. CDR1 and CDR2 (germline): MNHGY, SVAAGI. The CDR3 contains 15 residues. CDR3 region: CASSYGGLPDNGQFF. In DNA, the CDR3 is TGTGCCAGCAGTTACGGTGGTCTCCCAGACAATGGGCAGTTCTTC.

This clonotype was detected ten times or more. The DNA for the CDR3 is TGTGCCAGCAGTTTCTTGGGGGGAGGGCCAGATACGCAGTATTTT. Protein: CASSFLGGGPDTQYF. The V gene is TRBV12-3 or TRBV12-4, the J gene TRBJ2-3, with 7 bases identical to TRBD2. This CDR3 has 15 amino acids. The ends lost 3 bases at V and 4 bases at J; junction bases unmatched: 7.

The CDR3 here is CASSLGRSASGDKNIQYF. In DNA form, the CDR3 reads TGTGCCAGCAGCTTAGGCAGGAGTGCTAGCGGAGACAAAAACATTCAGTACTTC. J is TRBJ2-4 and V is TRBV11-3; 7 nucleotides agree with TRBD2. The CDR3 spans 18 residues. Germline CDR1 is SGHNT and CDR2 is YENEEA. V lost 1 base and J lost 3; bases outside the gene matches: 12.

This clonotype appeared a few times. The chain combines TRBV3-1 with TRBJ2-1; 12 nucleotides agree with TRBD2. J was trimmed by 8 bases and V by 5 bases; bases with no gene match: 4. The CDR3 contains 14 residues. Germline V gene lookup returns CDR1 LGHDT and CDR2 YNNKEL (reference sequence). The CDR3 DNA sequence: TGTGCCAGCAGCAAGACTAGCGGGAGCGATGAGCAGTTCTTC. Its translation is CASSKTSGSDEQFF.

Comments on this clonotype: The junction and the germline gene differ at one end; a read error may be behind it. J is TRBJ2-1 and V is TRBV6-4, with D perhaps matching TRBD2 (5 bases). Germline V gene lookup returns CDR1 MRHNA and CDR2 SNTAGT. This CDR3 region has 13 residues. The chain's CDR3 is CASSGGQYNEKFF. The CDR3 DNA sequence: TGTGCCAGCAGTGGCGGGCAGTACAATGAGAAGTTCTTC.

This sequence joins TRBV5-1 and TRBJ2-3; a weak D match, TRBD2 (5 bases). Germline values: CDR1 SGHRS, CDR2 YFSETQ. CDR3 size: 13 residues. V lost 7 bases and J 2 bases, leaving 11 bases between the germline ends. Here the CDR3 DNA reads TGCGCCAGCCGACTATACTCCACAGATACGCAGTATTTT. This gives the protein CASRLYSTDTQYF.

Regarding this clonotype: This likely came from a read error, as a far larger clone is one base away. The chain links TRBV6-4 to TRBJ2-2, with D hard to call. Germline lookup yields CDR1 MRHNA and CDR2 SNTAGT. This CDR3 has 16 residues. V lost 7 bases, J lost 4 bases, and 19 bases lay in between. The DNA of the CDR3 is TGTGCCAGCATTTACGAAGAGGAACCGGCCACCGGGGAGCTGTTTTTT. Its protein product is CASIYEEEPATGELFF.

CDR3 protein: CASSPRGTAYEQYF. The CDR3 nucleotides read TGTGCCAGCAGCCCCAGAGGGACAGCCTACGAGCAGTACTTC. J is TRBJ2-7 and V is TRBV7-6, with 7 nucleotides matching TRBD1. Germline CDR1 reads SGHVS; CDR2 reads FNYEAQ. J was trimmed by 2 bases and V by 5 bases; bases with no gene match: 6. This CDR3 has 14 residues.

On this clonotype itself: A far larger clone is one nucleotide away, so this likely arose from a read error. The V and J genes are TRBV7-9 and TRBJ1-6, with D possibly matching TRBD1 (5 bases). Germline CDR1 reads SEHNR; CDR2 reads FQNEAQ (reference sequence). Trimming took 7 bases from V and 9 from J, leaving 16 bases between them. The CDR3 has 14 residues. DNA for the CDR3: TGTGCCAGCATCCTTAATCCAGGGACTTCACCCCTCCACTTT. Its translation is CASILNPGTSPLHF.

Ten or more counts support this clonotype. V gene TRBV5-5 combines with J gene TRBJ1-2, with D unresolved. V was trimmed by 2 bases and J by 1 base, leaving 0 bases between them. The CDR3 runs to 11 residues. CDR1 and CDR2 (germline): SGHKS, YYEKEE (reference sequence). Written as DNA, the CDR3 is TGTGCCAGCAGCTTTAACTATGGCTACACCTTC. Translation gives CASSFNYGYTF.

Remarks on this clonotype: This probably arose from a read error, given a far larger clone one base away. The chain links TRBV11-2 to TRBJ2-7; 7 nucleotides line up with TRBD2. CDR3 length: 13 amino acids. Germline V gene data show CDR1 as SGHAT and CDR2 as FQNNGV. The CDR3 is CASSLAGVVEQYF. In nucleotides, the CDR3 is TGCGCCAGCAGCTTGGCGGGGGTAGTGGAGCAGTACTTC.

As for this clonotype: A much more abundant neighbour one base away suggests this may be a read error. The chain joins TRBV6-5 to TRBJ1-2, with a possible D match to TRBD1 (6 bases). With 0 bases removed from V and 8 bases from J, the gap between germline ends came to 16 bases. From germline, CDR1 is MNHEY and CDR2 SVGAGI. This CDR3 is built from 15 residues. The chain's CDR3 is CASSYSTWTVGGYTF. As DNA, the CDR3 is TGTGCCAGCAGTTACTCGACCTGGACAGTCGGCGGCTACACCTTC.

The CDR3 DNA sequence: TGTGCCAGCAGCCAGCGGAACTCCCAAGTCGTTCAGTACTTC. This gives the protein CASSQRNSQVVQYF. V usage is TRBV3-1 and J usage is TRBJ2-4; the D is unclear. The CDR3 is 14 amino acids. Germline V gene sequence: CDR1 LGHDT, CDR2 YNNKEL (reference sequence). Deletions cut 3 bases from V and 11 bases from J, with 17 bases between.

This clonotype was detected many times. The CDR3 reads CASSHQGLAREQYF. CDR3 DNA sequence: TGTGCCAGCAGCCACCAGGGACTAGCCCGCGAGCAGTACTTC. The V gene is TRBV3-1, the J gene TRBJ2-7; 9 positions match TRBD2. The CDR3 is 14 amino acids. CDR1 LGHDT and CDR2 YNNKEL come from the germline V gene (reference sequence). V shed 3 bases, J shed 6 bases, and the junction held 6 bases outside the gene matches.

This clonotype was seen only a few times. A read error may be the cause here, since a much bigger clone is one base away. The genes are TRBV28 and TRBJ2-3, with a weak D call TRBD1 (6 bases). This CDR3 comprises 14 residues. V was clipped by 4 bases and J by 7 bases, with 15 bases between them. CDR1 is MDHEN and CDR2 is SYDVKM in the germline V gene. DNA of the CDR3: TGTGCCAGCAGTTACGGGACACCGAGGTATACGCAGTATTTT. It translates to CASSYGTPRYTQYF.

Worth noting for this clonotype: One end of the junction varies from germline; a read error may be responsible. The chain recombines TRBV7-2 with TRBJ2-7; D is undetermined. The CDR3 runs to 14 residues. The germline CDR1 and CDR2 sequences are SGHTA and FQGNSA. In nucleotides, the CDR3 is TGTGCCGGCAGAGATCGTTATGGGTCCTACGAGCAGTACTTC. This gives the protein CAGRDRYGSYEQYF. Full variable domain (missing parts from reference TRBV7-2 and TRBJ2-7): GAGVSQSPSNKVTEKGKDVELRCDPISGHTALYWYRQSLGQGLEFLIYFQGNSAPDKSGLPSDRFSAERTGGSVSTLTIQRTQQEDSAVYLCAGRDRYGSYEQYFGPGTRLTVT.

In this sample, this clonotype turned up many times. The J gene is TRBJ2-7, the V gene TRBV6-1; D may be TRBD1 (6 bases). CDR1 MNHNS and CDR2 SASEGT come from the germline V gene. The CDR3 length is 13 residues. The V and J ends lost 7 bases and 6 bases respectively, with 16 bases between them. Written as DNA, the CDR3 is TGTGCCAGCAAACCACAGGGTACGGTCGAGCAGTACTTC. Translated, it gives CASKPQGTVEQYF.